The next 8 T cell receptor beta chains were all read from a single sample in a study of T cells in narcolepsy. Repertoires were generated with immunoSEQ multiplex PCR, while TCRdb's copy carries only in-frame clones and drops some. The table shows 20,000 to 25,000 clones, with around 81% occurring only once. What was sequenced was memory (CD45RA-) CD4+ T cells from blood. The receptor set was obtained from a human donor in good health.

This clone was observed a few times. The rearrangement joins TRBV5-1 to TRBJ1-2, with a weak D call TRBD1 (5 bases). CDR3 length: 14 amino acids. The germline CDR1 and CDR2 sequences are SGHRS and YFSETQ. Trimming took off 4 bases at V and 4 bases at J, with 14 bases between the two ends. DNA of the CDR3: TGCGCCAGCAGCCTCGGGGCGCAAGGCTATGGCTACACCTTC. Translated, it gives CASSLGAQGYGYTF. Combining the CDR3 with reference TRBV5-1 and TRBJ1-2 gives the whole variable domain KAGVTQTPRYLIKTRGQQVTLSCSPISGHRSVSWYQQTPGQGLQFLFEYFSETQRNKGNFPGRFSGRQFSNSRSEMNVSTLELGDSALYLCASSLGAQGYGYTFGSGTRLTVV.

This chain uses TRBV18 with TRBJ2-5; TRBD2 matches at 13 bases. CDR1 and CDR2 (germline): KGHSH, LQKENI. Losses at the gene ends were 8 bases for V and 5 bases for J; bases not matched to a gene: 11. CDR3 size: 16 residues. This CDR3 is CASGRTSGGPSETQYF. CDR3 DNA: TGTGCCAGCGGACGGACTAGCGGGGGCCCCTCGGAGACCCAGTACTTC.

The V and J genes are TRBV10-1 and TRBJ1-1; D remains unclear. The V and J ends lost 7 bases and 0 bases respectively, with 9 bases between them. CDR1 and CDR2 from the germline V gene are WNHNN and SYGVQD (reference sequence). The CDR3 covers 13 residues. The CDR3 DNA follows: TGCGCCAGCACTGTGGGGATGAACACTGAAGCTTTCTTT. Translating gives CASTVGMNTEAFF.

The rearrangement uses TRBV5-1 and TRBJ2-7, with TRBD2 identical over 10 bases. Germline values: CDR1 SGHRS, CDR2 YFSETQ. Trimming at V came to 4 bases and at J to 7 bases, leaving 11 bases not matched to a gene. The CDR3 extends over 15 amino acids. Written as DNA, the CDR3 is TGCGCCAGCAGCCGCGGAAGCGGGGGGGCAGAGGAGCAGTACTTC. Protein: CASSRGSGGAEEQYF.

The chain recombines TRBV7-2 with TRBJ2-2; maybe TRBD1 (5 bases). Deletions cut 5 bases from V and 2 bases from J, with 9 bases between. This CDR3 comprises 14 residues. Germline V gene sequence: CDR1 SGHTA, CDR2 FQGNSA. DNA of the CDR3: TGTGCCAGCAGCCCAGGGTCTAACACCGGGGAGCTGTTTTTT. Residues: CASSPGSNTGELFF. The full variable domain, rest sourced from reference TRBV7-2 and TRBJ2-2, is GAGVSQSPSNKVTEKGKDVELRCDPISGHTALYWYRQSLGQGLEFLIYFQGNSAPDKSGLPSDRFSAERTGGSVSTLTIQRTQQEDSAVYLCASSPGSNTGELFFGEGSRLTVL.

The CDR3 nucleotides read TGTGCCAGCAGGGGGGGGCTCAGTCAGCCCCAGCATTTT. It codes for CASRGGLSQPQHF. This chain links TRBV6-1 with TRBJ1-5; a possible D gene is TRBD1 (6 bases). This CDR3 region has 13 residues. Germline-derived CDR1 and CDR2 are MNHNS and SASEGT. V gave up 6 bases and J gave up 6 bases, with 12 bases separating them.

The chain uses TRBV7-2 and TRBJ2-2; D is perhaps TRBD1 (5 bases). CDR1 is SGHTA, CDR2 FQGNSA, per germline. The ends were cut back, 5 bases at V and 4 bases at J, with 11 bases in the middle. CDR3 length equals 14 residues. CDR3 residues: CASSVLQVTGELFF. The CDR3 DNA is TGTGCCAGCAGCGTATTACAGGTCACCGGGGAGCTGTTTTTT.

This clone has just one count. V gene TRBV25-1 combines with J gene TRBJ2-7; D is unresolved. The CDR3 is made up of 15 amino acids. The V end was cut by 0 bases, the J end by 1 base, with 10 bases between. In germline, CDR1 is MGHDK, CDR2 SYGVNS. The CDR3 DNA follows: TGTGCCAGCAGTGAATATCCGGGCGGTTCCTACGAGCAGTACTTC. Translation: CASSEYPGGSYEQYF.